Below, 25 T cell receptor beta chains from the same sample are listed, as sequenced in a study of shared clonotypes between healthy human individuals. Data came from immunoSEQ multiplex PCR; TCRdb stores just in-frame clones and leaves some out. This table holds about 1.4 million clones, roughly 96% found once. Source material: naive CD4+ T cells sorted from blood. Subset of the sample: CD45RA+ positively selected. These receptors all come from a man aged 25 to 45 in good health.

The CDR3 loop reads CASSSPDRLGDTQYF. CDR3 sequence (DNA): TGTGCCAGCAGCTCTCCGGACAGGTTAGGAGATACGCAGTATTTT. This chain links TRBV5-6 with TRBJ2-3; TRBD1 agrees at 7 bases. From germline, CDR1 is SGHDT and CDR2 YYEEEE. J gave up 5 bases and V 3 bases, and 9 bases lay outside the gene matches. This CDR3 spans 15 amino acids.

J is TRBJ1-5 and V is TRBV28; 7 positions agree with TRBD1. From germline, CDR1 is MDHEN and CDR2 SYDVKM. V dropped 7 bases and J dropped 7; count of bases not matched to a gene: 10. The CDR3 has 14 amino acids. The CDR3 protein is CASKLQGSRQPQHF. CDR3 nucleotides: TGTGCCAGCAAGTTACAGGGGTCCCGGCAGCCCCAGCATTTT.

The chain is built from TRBV10-3 and TRBJ2-5; no definite D call. V was clipped by 8 bases and J by 7 bases, with 14 bases between them. CDR3 size: 12 residues. The germline V gene has CDR1 ENHRY and CDR2 SYGVKD. CDR3 region: CAIGGHPRTQYF. CDR3 bases: TGTGCCATCGGTGGGCACCCAAGGACCCAGTACTTC.

V usage is TRBV5-1 and J usage is TRBJ2-5; D may correspond to TRBD1 or TRBD2 (5 bases each). This CDR3 is 14 amino acids long. Deletions cut 1 base from V and 4 bases from J, with 11 bases between. Germline V lookup: CDR1 SGHRS, CDR2 YFSETQ. The CDR3 loop is CASSLQGEGETQYF. In DNA form, the CDR3 reads TGCGCCAGCAGCTTGCAGGGAGAAGGAGAGACCCAGTACTTC.

V and J are TRBV11-2 and TRBJ2-1; D may be TRBD2 (5 bases). Germline CDR1 reads SGHAT; CDR2 reads FQNNGV. The CDR3 sequence is 14 residues long. Trimming left V 5 bases short and J 7 bases short, with 15 bases between. CDR3 sequence (DNA): TGTGCCAGCAGCCCAAACCCCACTAGGAATGAGCAGTTCTTC. Residues: CASSPNPTRNEQFF. The whole variable domain, remainder taken from reference TRBV11-2 and TRBJ2-1, is EAGVAQSPRYKIIEKRQSVAFWCNPISGHATLYWYQQILGQGPKLLIQFQNNGVVDDSQLPKDRFSAERLKGVDSTLKIQPAKLEDSAVYLCASSPNPTRNEQFFGPGTRLTVL.

The CDR3 is CASSFGGGRDRDYGYTF. CDR3 bases: TGCGCCAGCAGCTTTGGGGGTGGGAGGGACAGAGACTATGGCTACACCTTC. The V gene is TRBV5-1, the J gene TRBJ1-2; 7 positions agree with TRBD1. Trimming cost V 2 bases and J 3 bases; bases outside gene matches: 13. CDR1 and CDR2 (germline): SGHRS, YFSETQ. The CDR3 loop spans 17 amino acids. Complete variable domain (other parts from reference TRBV5-1 and TRBJ1-2): KAGVTQTPRYLIKTRGQQVTLSCSPISGHRSVSWYQQTPGQGLQFLFEYFSETQRNKGNFPGRFSGRQFSNSRSEMNVSTLELGDSALYLCASSFGGGRDRDYGYTFGSGTRLTVV.

The genes are TRBV5-1 and TRBJ2-2; D might be TRBD1 or TRBD2, each matching 11 bases. The CDR3 loop spans 20 amino acids. Germline CDR1 is SGHRS and CDR2 is YFSETQ. The germline V and J ends were trimmed by 4 bases and 7 bases, with 32 bases remaining between them. The CDR3 DNA reads TGCGCCAGCAGCCTTGAAGGGACAGGGGGGCGACTAGCGGGAATCGGGGAGCTGTTTTTT. It specifies CASSLEGTGGRLAGIGELFF.

The J gene is TRBJ2-3, the V gene TRBV28; 9 nucleotides match TRBD1. The CDR3 length is 16 residues. Germline CDR1 reads MDHEN; CDR2 reads SYDVKM. The V segment lost 2 bases and the J segment 2 bases; nucleotides outside the gene matches: 5. The CDR3 coding sequence is TGTGCCAGCAGTTTACCCGGACAGGGGATCACAGATACGCAGTATTTT. Residues: CASSLPGQGITDTQYF.

The chain employs TRBV15 and TRBJ2-3; weak D call: TRBD1 (6 bases). The V end lost 0 bases, the J end lost 8 bases, and 15 bases lay between the germline ends. Looked up from germline, CDR1 is LNHNV and CDR2 is YYDKDF (reference sequence). This CDR3 has 15 amino acids. CDR3 DNA: TGTGCCACCAGCAGAGATTTAGGGGGAGTAGGTACGCAGTATTTT. Amino acids: CATSRDLGGVGTQYF. The variable domain in full, with the rest retrieved from reference TRBV15 and TRBJ2-3, is DAMVIQNPRYQVTQFGKPVTLSCSQTLNHNVMYWYQQKSSQAPKLLFHYYDKDFNNEADTPDNFQSRRPNTSFCFLDIRSPGLGDTAMYLCATSRDLGGVGTQYFGPGTRLTVL.

In regard to this clone: The sample holds other DNA sequences that translate to the same CDR3. The gene calls are TRBV7-3 and TRBJ2-3; 12 bases line up with TRBD2. V shed 6 bases and J 4 bases; nucleotides not matched to a gene: 5. This CDR3 has 15 residues. CDR1 and CDR2 from the germline V gene are SGHTA and FQGTGA. The CDR3 reads CASSLAGGPADTQYF. The CDR3 nucleotides read TGTGCCAGCAGTCTAGCGGGAGGGCCCGCAGATACGCAGTATTTT.

The V gene is TRBV7-3, the J gene TRBJ2-3, with D hard to call. The CDR3 covers 15 residues. V lost 3 bases and J lost 0, with 10 bases in between. Germline V CDR1 and CDR2: SGHTA, FQGTGA. CDR3 sequence: CASSFLFGSTDTQYF. CDR3 bases: TGTGCCAGCAGCTTCTTATTCGGTAGCACAGATACGCAGTATTTT.

This sequence joins TRBV6-1 and TRBJ2-7; D might be TRBD1 (5 bases). Germline CDR1 and CDR2: MNHNS and SASEGT. CDR3 length: 12 amino acids. Trimming stripped 7 bases from V and 7 bases from J, with 14 bases between. The CDR3: CASKTGFGEQYF. For the CDR3, the DNA is TGTGCCAGCAAAACAGGATTCGGGGAGCAGTACTTC.

The gene calls are TRBV9 and TRBJ2-1, with D possibly TRBD1 on 5 matching bases. V dropped 0 bases and J dropped 1 base, with 11 bases sitting between them. Germline lookup yields CDR1 SGDLS and CDR2 YYNGEE. The CDR3 sequence is 16 residues long. CDR3 DNA sequence: TGTGCCAGCAGCGTAGTAGGGGTTCAGTCCTACAATGAGCAGTTCTTC. It encodes CASSVVGVQSYNEQFF.

This chain connects TRBV10-3 to TRBJ2-1; D is perhaps TRBD2 (6 bases). The CDR3 extends over 15 amino acids. V shed 0 bases and J shed 7 bases, with 13 bases lying between them. Germline V gene data show CDR1 as ENHRY and CDR2 as SYGVKD. The CDR3 DNA reads as TGTGCCATCAGTGAGTCGTACTCGGGAGAGAATGAGCAGTTCTTC. Amino acids: CAISESYSGENEQFF.

This chain connects TRBV7-9 to TRBJ1-4; tentatively, D is TRBD1 (6 bases). The V and J ends lost 0 bases and 3 bases respectively, with 11 bases between them. Germline assignment: CDR1 SEHNR and CDR2 FQNEAQ (reference sequence). This CDR3 is built from 16 residues. CDR3 residues: CASSLATSGANEKLFF. The DNA for the CDR3 is TGTGCCAGCAGCTTAGCAACTTCAGGGGCTAATGAAAAACTGTTTTTT.

This sequence joins TRBV28 and TRBJ1-2; D remains ambiguous. The V gene's germline CDR1 is MDHEN and CDR2 SYDVKM. The length of the CDR3 is 11 residues. Trimming took off 8 bases at V and 4 bases at J, with 8 bases between the two ends. The CDR3 loop is CASGPGYGYTF. The CDR3 DNA reads as TGTGCCAGCGGGCCTGGCTATGGCTACACCTTC.

The chain carries TRBV18 and TRBJ1-5; TRBD1 might be the D (5 bases). CDR3 length equals 15 residues. The germline V and J ends were trimmed by 6 bases and 2 bases, with 14 bases remaining between them. Germline V gene lookup returns CDR1 KGHSH and CDR2 LQKENI. CDR3 coding DNA: TGTGCCAGCTCGGAATTGATGGGGGGCAATCAGCCCCAGCATTTT. It yields the protein CASSELMGGNQPQHF. Full variable domain (outside the CDR3, taken from reference TRBV18 and TRBJ1-5): NAGVMQNPRHLVRRRGQEARLRCSPMKGHSHVYWYRQLPEEGLKFMVYLQKENIIDESGMPKERFSAEFPKEGPSILRIQQVVRGDSAAYFCASSELMGGNQPQHFGDGTRLSIL.

The chain joins TRBV28 to TRBJ2-7; tentative D call: TRBD1 (6 bases). Germline CDR1 and CDR2: MDHEN and SYDVKM. The V and J ends lost 5 bases and 9 bases respectively, with 14 bases between them. The CDR3 runs 12 residues. The CDR3 sequence is CASSTGTIGQYF. DNA of the CDR3: TGTGCCAGCAGTACCGGGACAATCGGGCAGTACTTC. Looking up the rest from reference TRBV28 and TRBJ2-7 gives the full variable domain: DVKVTQSSRYLVKRTGEKVFLECVQDMDHENMFWYRQDPGLGLRLIYFSYDVKMKEKGDIPEGYSVSREKKERFSLILESASTNQTSMYLCASSTGTIGQYFGPGTRLTVT.

The J gene is TRBJ2-7, the V gene TRBV7-8; D not resolved. Germline CDR1 SGHVS, CDR2 FQNEAQ. The CDR3 length is 14 residues. V lost 1 base and J lost 6, with 13 bases in between. The CDR3 DNA reads TGTGCCAGCAGCTTAGGTACGAAAACTGGCGAGCAGTACTTC. Amino acids: CASSLGTKTGEQYF.

The rearrangement joins TRBV7-2 to TRBJ2-7; 13 bases map to TRBD2. V was clipped by 0 bases and J by 7 bases; unmatched bases: 3. Germline CDR1 is SGHTA and CDR2 is FQGNSA. The CDR3 runs to 15 residues. The CDR3 is CASSLAGLAGEEQYF. DNA for the CDR3: TGTGCCAGCAGCTTAGCTGGACTAGCGGGAGAGGAGCAGTACTTC.

This chain joins TRBV7-8 and TRBJ1-3; no definite D call. The V end was cut by 0 bases, the J end by 2 bases, with 2 bases between. From germline, CDR1 is SGHVS and CDR2 FQNEAQ. The CDR3 has 13 amino acids. The chain's CDR3 is CASSLAPGNTIYF. The CDR3 DNA follows: TGTGCCAGCAGCTTAGCCCCTGGAAACACCATATATTTT.

The chain couples TRBV27 to TRBJ2-1; 7 bases match TRBD2. The V and J ends lost 2 bases and 9 bases, in that order; junction bases with no gene match: 1. Germline CDR1 and CDR2: MNHEY and SMNVEV (reference sequence). This CDR3 is built from 12 residues. The DNA for the CDR3 is TGTGCCAGCAGTTTACGCGGGAGTGAGCAGTTCTTC. Amino acids: CASSLRGSEQFF.

The gene calls are TRBV10-2 and TRBJ1-5, with TRBD1 matching 8 bases. V trimming: 8 bases; J trimming: 0 bases; junction bases outside the gene matches: 9. Germline assignment: CDR1 WSHSY and CDR2 SAAADI. The CDR3 length is 16 residues. The CDR3 DNA reads TGCGCCAGCTCCGGGGGGGGACAGGATAGCAATCAGCCCCAGCATTTT. This sequence encodes CASSGGGQDSNQPQHF.

This clone was counted a single time. The J gene is TRBJ2-3, the V gene TRBV10-3, with a weak D call TRBD1 (6 bases). The germline V and J ends were trimmed by 10 bases and 1 base, with 18 bases remaining between them. In germline, CDR1 is ENHRY, CDR2 SYGVKD. The length of the CDR3 is 15 residues. CDR3 region: CATVSGAQGTDTQYF. CDR3 coding DNA: TGTGCCACTGTCTCAGGGGCGCAGGGCACAGATACGCAGTATTTT.

Only one count was recorded for this clone. The chain employs TRBV29-1 and TRBJ2-3; 8 bases line up with TRBD1. Germline lookup yields CDR1 SQVTM and CDR2 ANQGSEA. V lost 4 bases to trimming and J lost 2 bases; unmatched junction nucleotides: 5. CDR3 length: 14 amino acids. CDR3 loop: CSVGGQGATDTQYF. The CDR3 DNA is TGCAGCGTTGGGGGGCAGGGGGCCACAGATACGCAGTATTTT.